Presented here are 20 T cell receptor beta chains from one specimen sequenced in a study of shared clonotypes between healthy human individuals. Data came from immunoSEQ multiplex PCR; TCRdb stores just in-frame clones and leaves some out. This table holds about 680,000 clones, about 80% found once. Sequencing was done on a sample of memory CD4+ T cells sorted from blood. The subset: CD45RA-negative fraction. All receptors derive from a woman in her 30s in good health.

This chain links TRBV28 with TRBJ2-5; either TRBD1 or TRBD2 may supply D (5 bases each). Trimming took off 7 bases at V and 9 bases at J, with 18 bases between the two ends. The CDR3 totals 13 residues. Germline CDR1 reads MDHEN; CDR2 reads SYDVKM. CDR3 DNA sequence: TGTGCCAGCACTCGGGACCGGAACTTGGCCCAGTACTTC. Encoded protein: CASTRDRNLAQYF.

The rearrangement links TRBV30 to TRBJ1-6; no clear D. The length of the CDR3 is 12 residues. Trimming left V 4 bases short and J 5 bases short, with 6 bases between. Germline CDR1 is GTSNPN and CDR2 is SVGIG (reference sequence). This chain's CDR3 is CAWTANNSPLHF. CDR3 nucleotide sequence: TGTGCCTGGACAGCCAATAATTCACCCCTCCACTTT.

The CDR3: CASFRNRGSYEQYF. CDR3 sequence (DNA): TGCGCCAGCTTCCGGAATCGAGGGAGCTACGAGCAGTACTTC. This rearrangement joins TRBV10-2 to TRBJ2-7, with D tentatively TRBD2 (5 bases). Trimming shortened V by 8 bases and J by 3 bases, and 17 bases separated the two germline ends. The CDR3 contains 14 residues. From germline, CDR1 is WSHSY and CDR2 SAAADI.

This chain uses TRBV6-4 with TRBJ2-7; 7 bases are a match to TRBD1. The CDR3 extends over 14 amino acids. With V trimmed by 9 bases and J by 4 bases, 12 bases remained unmatched. The V gene's germline CDR1 is MRHNA and CDR2 SNTAGT. CDR3 residues: CARMRRQGSYEQYF. In nucleotides, the CDR3 is TGTGCCAGAATGAGGAGACAGGGTTCGTACGAGCAGTACTTC.

The chain has TRBV10-2 and TRBJ1-4, with TRBD1 as a possible D gene (6 bases). Germline assignment: CDR1 WSHSY and CDR2 SAAADI. V lost 0 bases and J lost 8, with 13 bases in between. The CDR3 is 15 residues long. This chain's CDR3 is CASSESRGAREKLFF. In DNA form, the CDR3 reads TGCGCCAGCAGTGAGTCGCGGGGGGCTCGAGAAAAACTGTTTTTT.

This clone occurred once. V usage is TRBV19 and J usage is TRBJ2-2; a weak D match, TRBD1 (5 bases). V was trimmed by 7 bases and J by 6 bases, leaving 12 bases between them. CDR1 and CDR2 (germline): LNHDA, SQIVND (reference sequence). The CDR3 is 13 residues long. This chain's CDR3 is CASTPKGAGELFF. In DNA, the CDR3 is TGTGCCAGTACCCCGAAAGGGGCCGGGGAGCTGTTTTTT. The complete variable domain, with remaining parts taken from reference TRBV19 and TRBJ2-2, reads DGGITQSPKYLFRKEGQNVTLSCEQNLNHDAMYWYRQDPGQGLRLIYYSQIVNDFQKGDIAEGYSVSREKKESFPLTVTSAQKNPTAFYLCASTPKGAGELFFGEGSRLTVL.

The chain combines TRBV18 with TRBJ1-1, with unresolved D. The V end lost 4 bases, the J end lost 0 bases, and 6 bases lay between the germline ends. CDR1 is KGHSH and CDR2 is LQKENI in the germline V gene. The CDR3 totals 13 residues. DNA for the CDR3: TGTGCCAGCTCACACGATTTGAACACTGAAGCTTTCTTT. Translated, it gives CASSHDLNTEAFF.

The chain is built from TRBV7-9 and TRBJ2-1, with TRBD2 matching over 8 bases. Germline CDR1 SEHNR, CDR2 FQNEAQ (reference sequence). The CDR3 length is 16 residues. V shed 2 bases, J shed 12 bases, and the junction held 15 bases outside the gene matches. Written as DNA, the CDR3 is TGTGCCAGCAGCTTATCCGAAGTTCGGGAGGGCCGGGGGCAGTTCTTC. Protein product: CASSLSEVREGRGQFF.

The chain links TRBV6-4 to TRBJ1-1; a weak D match, TRBD1 (6 bases). Germline lookup yields CDR1 MRHNA and CDR2 SNTAGT. This CDR3 has 15 amino acids. V was pared by 7 bases and J by 3 bases, with 18 bases between. DNA for the CDR3: TGTGCCAGCAAACAGGTGGGCAGGGGAGACACTGAAGCTTTCTTT. Translated, it gives CASKQVGRGDTEAFF.

This chain links TRBV9 with TRBJ2-5; 10 positions agree with TRBD2. The CDR3 covers 17 residues. Germline V CDR1 and CDR2: SGDLS, YYNGEE. With V trimmed by 0 bases and J by 4 bases, 9 bases remained unmatched. CDR3 in amino acids: CASSVGRTSGPGETQYF. DNA for the CDR3: TGTGCCAGCAGCGTAGGTCGGACTAGCGGCCCGGGAGAGACCCAGTACTTC.

This clone was found many times. The V and J genes are TRBV19 and TRBJ1-3; D is perhaps TRBD1 (6 bases). The CDR3 is made up of 15 amino acids. Trimming took 5 bases from V and 5 from J, leaving 16 bases between them. The germline gives CDR1 LNHDA, CDR2 SQIVND (reference sequence). CDR3: CASSPKGGRRNTIYF. The CDR3 DNA reads as TGTGCCAGTAGTCCCAAGGGGGGCCGAAGAAACACCATATATTTT.

This clone was recorded at least ten times. The chain recombines TRBV7-7 with TRBJ1-3; possible D gene TRBD1, 5 bases. The germline V and J ends were trimmed by 5 bases and 0 bases, with 11 bases remaining between them. Germline V gives CDR1 SSHAT, CDR2 FNYEAQ (reference sequence). CDR3 length equals 15 residues. CDR3 protein: CASSHGTDSGNTIYF. CDR3 nucleotides: TGTGCCAGCAGCCACGGGACGGACTCTGGAAACACCATATATTTT.

This sequence joins TRBV27 and TRBJ2-3; tentatively, D is TRBD1 (5 bases). Germline-derived CDR1 and CDR2 are MNHEY and SMNVEV (reference sequence). Trimming removed 5 bases at V and 2 bases at J, with 11 bases between. The CDR3 has 14 residues. CDR3 sequence reads: CASSPRTYTDTQYF. CDR3 in DNA: TGTGCCAGCAGTCCGCGGACATACACAGATACGCAGTATTTT.

CDR3 sequence reads: CASRTKGAKYSPLHF. The CDR3 coding sequence is TGTGCCAGCAGGACCAAAGGGGCGAAGTATTCACCCCTCCACTTT. The chain has TRBV28 and TRBJ1-6; maybe TRBD1 (5 bases). Germline lookup yields CDR1 MDHEN and CDR2 SYDVKM. This CDR3 has 15 residues. Trimming stripped 6 bases from V and 8 bases from J, with 17 bases between. The variable domain in full, completed from reference TRBV28 and TRBJ1-6, reads DVKVTQSSRYLVKRTGEKVFLECVQDMDHENMFWYRQDPGLGLRLIYFSYDVKMKEKGDIPEGYSVSREKKERFSLILESASTNQTSMYLCASRTKGAKYSPLHFGNGTRLTVT.

This chain links TRBV5-1 with TRBJ1-5; D gene uncertain. Germline V CDR1 and CDR2: SGHRS, YFSETQ. The CDR3 has 15 residues. Between the trimmed V and J ends, which lost 3 bases and 0 bases, there was a span of 10 bases. The CDR3 DNA reads TGCGCCAGCAGCTGGTTGGGATATAGCAATCAGCCCCAGCATTTT. It translates to CASSWLGYSNQPQHF.

The chain uses TRBV30 and TRBJ2-2; D tentatively fits TRBD1 or TRBD2 (6 bases each). This CDR3 contains 13 residues. V was pared by 3 bases and J by 6 bases, with 11 bases between. CDR1 is GTSNPN, CDR2 SVGIG, per germline (reference sequence). DNA of the CDR3: TGTGCCTGGAGCGGAGGGGGTCCCGGGGAGCTGTTTTTT. It specifies CAWSGGGPGELFF.

The CDR3 DNA follows: TGTGCCAGCAGGATTAGACTAGAGGCCTACGAGCAGTACTTC. Protein sequence: CASRIRLEAYEQYF. The V and J genes are TRBV28 and TRBJ2-7; D is possibly TRBD2 (6 bases). Germline V CDR1 and CDR2: MDHEN, SYDVKM. The V gene lost 6 bases and the J gene lost 2 bases, with 14 bases spanning the gap. The CDR3 totals 14 residues. The whole variable domain, filled in from reference TRBV28 and TRBJ2-7, reads DVKVTQSSRYLVKRTGEKVFLECVQDMDHENMFWYRQDPGLGLRLIYFSYDVKMKEKGDIPEGYSVSREKKERFSLILESASTNQTSMYLCASRIRLEAYEQYFGPGTRLTVT.

This clone is a singleton in its sample. The chain employs TRBV5-1 and TRBJ2-1, with TRBD1 matching 7 bases. Germline lookup yields CDR1 SGHRS and CDR2 YFSETQ. The CDR3 contains 15 residues. With 7 bases clipped from V and 4 bases from J, the junction kept 11 bases outside the gene matches. The CDR3 is CASSNGDSRYNEQFF. In nucleotides, the CDR3 is TGCGCCAGCTCAAACGGGGACAGTAGGTACAATGAGCAGTTCTTC. Supplemented by reference TRBV5-1 and TRBJ2-1, the full variable domain reads KAGVTQTPRYLIKTRGQQVTLSCSPISGHRSVSWYQQTPGQGLQFLFEYFSETQRNKGNFPGRFSGRQFSNSRSEMNVSTLELGDSALYLCASSNGDSRYNEQFFGPGTRLTVL.

Points on this clone: Other DNA sequences within the sample encode an identical CDR3. V gene TRBV5-8 combines with J gene TRBJ2-7; D gene unclear. Germline CDR1 reads SGHTS; CDR2 reads YDEGEE. V was pared by 2 bases and J by 1 base, with 7 bases between. This CDR3 is built from 13 residues. Written as DNA, the CDR3 is TGTGCCAGCAGCTTTAGTGGTTCCTACGAGCAGTACTTC. It specifies CASSFSGSYEQYF.

This clone was seen more than once but under ten times. J is TRBJ2-7 and V is TRBV28; D call uncertain. This CDR3 has 12 residues. Germline CDR1 and CDR2: MDHEN and SYDVKM. Trimming left V 6 bases short and J 3 bases short, with 9 bases between. The CDR3 spells CASRSSGYEQYF. As DNA, the CDR3 is TGTGCCAGCAGGAGTTCAGGCTACGAGCAGTACTTC. The full variable domain, completed using reference TRBV28 and TRBJ2-7, is DVKVTQSSRYLVKRTGEKVFLECVQDMDHENMFWYRQDPGLGLRLIYFSYDVKMKEKGDIPEGYSVSREKKERFSLILESASTNQTSMYLCASRSSGYEQYFGPGTRLTVT.